The 14 T cell receptor beta chains below all came from one sample that was sequenced in a study of T-cell memory formation after mild COVID-19. TCRdb called the 5' RACE reads again in MiXCR, with one record for every CDR3 protein. There are around 190,000 distinct CDR3 sequences in the sample; around a sixth occur only once, and roughly 3.9% lies in the top ten. The material sequenced was PBMCs or a T cell subset sorted from them (not recorded which). Receptor source: a man younger than 35 who had mild COVID-19 (a few samples of this study predate the infection). Cell type and time point are not known.

This clonotype was counted ten times or more. V is TRBV4-3 and J is TRBJ2-5, with D perhaps matching TRBD1 or TRBD2 (5 bases each). Germline assignment: CDR1 LGHNA and CDR2 YSLEER. With 0 bases removed from V and 5 bases from J, the gap between germline ends came to 16 bases. The CDR3 runs 16 residues. The chain's CDR3 is CASSQDGRGREETQYF. The CDR3 coding sequence is TGCGCCAGCAGCCAAGATGGTCGGGGCAGGGAGGAGACCCAGTACTTC.

This clonotype was counted between two and nine times. The chain carries TRBV18 and TRBJ1-1; D is unresolved. Germline loops: CDR1 KGHSH, CDR2 LQKENI. This CDR3 has 15 amino acids. V lost 4 bases and J lost 7, with 19 bases in between. CDR3: CASSLGRHPAGEAFF. DNA of the CDR3: TGTGCCAGCTCACTGGGTAGACACCCCGCGGGTGAAGCTTTCTTT.

This clonotype was found a few times. V is TRBV29-1 and J is TRBJ1-4, with D tentatively TRBD1 (5 bases). Trimming shortened V by 4 bases and J by 3 bases, and 24 bases separated the two germline ends. The length of the CDR3 is 18 residues. Germline CDR1 reads SQVTM; CDR2 reads ANQGSEA. The CDR3 is CSVANEIGGGHPNEKLFF. CDR3 bases: TGCAGCGTTGCCAATGAAATCGGGGGAGGCCACCCTAATGAAAAACTGTTTTTT.

The table lists this clonotype with a few counts. The V call is TRBV5-1, the J call TRBJ1-6, with D maybe TRBD1 (6 bases). This CDR3 spans 14 amino acids. Trimming cost V 3 bases and J 7 bases, with 11 bases left between them. In germline, CDR1 is SGHRS, CDR2 YFSETQ. CDR3 bases: TGCGCCAGCAGCTACGACAGGTCGAATTCACCCCTCCACTTT. This translates into CASSYDRSNSPLHF.

This rearrangement joins TRBV5-1 to TRBJ1-5, with D unclear. Trimming shortened V by 2 bases and J by 0 bases, and 12 bases separated the two germline ends. This CDR3 contains 16 residues. From germline, CDR1 is SGHRS and CDR2 YFSETQ. The CDR3 spells CASSFGSGDSNQPQHF. For the CDR3, the DNA is TGCGCCAGCAGCTTTGGGTCGGGCGATAGCAATCAGCCCCAGCATTTT.

This clonotype was seen repeatedly, ten times or more. The chain has TRBV11-2 and TRBJ2-1, with 10 positions matching TRBD2. The CDR3 runs 15 residues. With 3 bases clipped from V and 3 bases from J, the junction kept 2 bases outside the gene matches. CDR1 is SGHAT, CDR2 FQNNGV, per germline. As DNA, the CDR3 is TGTGCCAGCAGCTTCGGACTAGCGGACTACAATGAGCAGTTCTTC. This sequence encodes CASSFGLADYNEQFF.

This clonotype was seen a handful of times. The chain carries TRBV5-5 and TRBJ2-7; D is undetermined. V shed 1 base and J shed 3 bases, with 11 bases lying between them. The CDR3 loop spans 14 amino acids. Germline V gene sequence: CDR1 SGHKS, CDR2 YYEKEE (reference sequence). CDR3 loop: CASSLFQDSYEQYV. DNA for the CDR3: TGTGCCAGCAGCTTGTTCCAGGATAGCTACGAGCAGTACGTC.

This clonotype was detected ten times or more. This chain joins TRBV4-1 and TRBJ2-1; D may match TRBD1 or TRBD2 (6 bases each). V lost 1 base and J 1 base, leaving 11 bases between the germline ends. This CDR3 is built from 16 residues. Germline V CDR1 and CDR2: MGHRA, YSYEKL. For the CDR3, the DNA is TGCGCCAGCAGCCAAGCAACGGGGGCTTCCTACAATGAGCAGTTCTTC. This codes for CASSQATGASYNEQFF.

This chain uses TRBV5-1 with TRBJ2-3; D gene unclear. Germline V lookup: CDR1 SGHRS, CDR2 YFSETQ. V lost 0 bases, J lost 2 bases, and 10 bases lay in between. This CDR3 has 15 amino acids. The DNA for the CDR3 is TGCGCCAGCAGCTTGGCCTCAAGCTACACAGATACGCAGTATTTT. As protein: CASSLASSYTDTQYF.

This clonotype was seen only a few times. The chain carries TRBV5-1 and TRBJ1-4; no clear D gene. The CDR3 runs to 15 residues. Germline-derived CDR1 and CDR2 are SGHRS and YFSETQ. Trimming stripped 7 bases from V and 3 bases from J, with 16 bases between. DNA of the CDR3: TGCGCCAGCCGCCGGATTCCGGGCCCTAATGAAAAACTGTTTTTT. Encoded protein: CASRRIPGPNEKLFF.

This clonotype was counted only a few times. The chain uses TRBV3-1 and TRBJ1-2; TRBD1 matches 7 bases. The junction had 7 bases not matched to a gene; V was cut back by 1 base and J by 2 bases. The CDR3 is 16 amino acids. Germline values: CDR1 LGHDT, CDR2 YNNKEL (reference sequence). In nucleotides, the CDR3 is TGTGCCAGCAGCCAAGTACAGGGAGGGGGCAACTATGGCTACACCTTC. Translating it yields CASSQVQGGGNYGYTF.

The gene calls are TRBV11-2 and TRBJ2-3; perhaps TRBD2 as D (6 bases). V gave up 5 bases and J gave up 2 bases, with 11 bases separating them. In germline, CDR1 is SGHAT, CDR2 FQNNGV. The CDR3 runs 14 residues. CDR3 DNA sequence: TGTGCCAGCAGCAGGGACTTTGACACAGATACGCAGTATTTT. Translation gives CASSRDFDTDTQYF.

In this sample, this clonotype turned up a few times. The chain combines TRBV15 with TRBJ1-5, with TRBD1 identical over 7 bases. The CDR3 runs to 15 residues. V trimming: 0 bases; J trimming: 1 base; junction bases outside the gene matches: 0. Germline values: CDR1 LNHNV, CDR2 YYDKDF (reference sequence). The CDR3, as DNA: TGTGCCACCAGCAGAGACAGGGGGAGCAATCAGCCCCAGCATTTT. Translated, it gives CATSRDRGSNQPQHF.

This chain uses TRBV20-1 with TRBJ2-7; D may be TRBD2 (6 bases). CDR3 length: 15 residues. Looked up from germline, CDR1 is DFQATT and CDR2 is SNEGSKA (reference sequence). Trimming stripped 0 bases from V and 0 bases from J, with 12 bases between. DNA of the CDR3: TGCAGTGCTAGAGAAAGCGGGCCGAGCTCCTACGAGCAGTACTTC. The encoded protein is CSARESGPSSYEQYF.